These 6 T cell receptor beta chains came from one sample sequenced in a study of regulatory T cells in long-lasting Graves disease (dated by TCRdb to the early 2020s). The library was made by multiplex PCR. The instrument given in TCRdb is Illumina HiSeq 4000. CDR3 regions were amplified by Arm-PCR with iRepertoire HTBI primers to construct TCR beta libraries. Starting from the raw public reads, TCRdb applied fastp trimming at Q25, assembled clones with MiXCR and retained in-frame beta chains. All rows with the same CDR3 protein become a single entry with the most common DNA and genes. In this sample the table shows 410,000 or so distinct CDR3 sequences, about 15% of which occur a single time. Over 15% of the sample comes from the top ten. What the time point label conveys for this sample: newly diagnosed GD, antithyroid drugs for less than 3 months. RNA was extracted from PBMCs in TRIzol for both TCR sequencing and RNA sequencing.

Another study also made use of these data, one on T cells in Graves' hyperthyroidism and ophthalmopathy.

Sequences were derived from peripheral blood mononuclear cells (PBMCs), sampled at new diagnosis, from a patient treated with antithyroid drugs. These receptors were collected from a woman aged 30 to 39 with Graves disease. Donor details come from another sample of the same person, matched by shared clones.

The chain uses TRBV10-3 and TRBJ1-3, with D possibly matching TRBD1 (6 bases). Per germline, CDR1 ENHRY and CDR2 SYGVKD. Trimming took 8 bases from V and 0 from J, leaving 14 bases between them. This CDR3 comprises 15 residues. In DNA, the CDR3 is TGTGCCATCCAAAACCGGGACAACTCTGGAAACACCATATATTTT. This sequence encodes CAIQNRDNSGNTIYF.

This clonotype was counted only a few times. The gene calls are TRBV7-8 and TRBJ1-5, with D possibly TRBD1 on 6 matching bases. Germline V CDR1 and CDR2: SGHVS, FQNEAQ. V shed 6 bases and J shed 4 bases, with 19 bases lying between them. The CDR3 is 16 amino acids. This chain's CDR3 is CASSSPERTANQPQHF. DNA of the CDR3: TGTGCCAGCAGTTCGCCCGAGAGGACAGCTAATCAGCCCCAGCATTTT.

The rearrangement joins TRBV10-2 to TRBJ1-2; D might be TRBD1 (6 bases). The CDR3 has 14 residues. V was shortened by 1 base and J by 4 bases, with 10 bases between the two germline ends. Germline V gene lookup returns CDR1 WSHSY and CDR2 SAAADI. Here the CDR3 DNA reads TGCGCCAGCAGTGAGTGGACAGTTACCTATGGCTACACCTTC. Its translation is CASSEWTVTYGYTF.

V usage is TRBV3-1 and J usage is TRBJ2-1; a possible D gene is TRBD2 (6 bases). The CDR3 is 14 residues long. Between the trimmed V and J ends, which lost 2 bases and 5 bases, there was a span of 10 bases. CDR1 and CDR2 (germline): LGHDT, YNNKEL (reference sequence). CDR3 DNA: TGTGCCAGCAGCCAATCTAGCGCTCACAATGAGCAGTTCTTC. Translated, it gives CASSQSSAHNEQFF.

Only a few counts were recorded for this clonotype. The rearrangement links TRBV28 to TRBJ2-1, with a tentative D call TRBD2 (6 bases). The V gene lost 4 bases and the J gene lost 7 bases, with 17 bases spanning the gap. CDR3 length: 15 residues. Germline loops: CDR1 MDHEN, CDR2 SYDVKM. This chain's CDR3 is CASSSARTGGNEQFF. In DNA form, the CDR3 reads TGTGCCAGCAGTTCCGCCAGGACCGGGGGAAATGAGCAGTTCTTC.

This clonotype was counted many times. The chain combines TRBV11-2 with TRBJ1-2; D is possibly TRBD1 (5 bases). V shed 4 bases and J shed 4 bases, with 13 bases lying between them. CDR1 is SGHAT, CDR2 FQNNGV, per germline. The CDR3 loop spans 14 amino acids. The CDR3 nucleotides are TGTGCCAGCAGCTCCAGGGCCGACCTCTATGGCTACACCTTC. The encoded protein is CASSSRADLYGYTF.